The sequence of this T cell receptor (beta chain) was determined in a study of Tregs in tolerant kidney transplant recipients. Remarks on this clone: Relative to the germline gene, one junction end is altered; a read error may explain this.

The CDR3 is 15 residues long. Germline CDR1 and CDR2: SEHNR and FQNEAQ (reference sequence). The method was immunoSEQ multiplex PCR; TCRdb's version includes in-frame clones alone and lacks a portion of them. The sample yields approximately 60,000 clones, under 98% seen once. The sequencing used Tregs from blood, collected before the transplant. The clonotype comes from a human donor who received a combined kidney and bone marrow transplant. This chain joins TRBV7-9 and TRBJ1-2; D may be TRBD1 (5 bases). The CDR3 loop is CAGSPRQSDNYGYTF. CDR3 bases: TGTGCCGGCAGCCCAAGACAGTCTGATAACTATGGCTACACCTTC. Full variable domain (missing parts from reference TRBV7-9 and TRBJ1-2): DTGVSQNPRHKITKRGQNVTFRCDPISEHNRLYWYRQTLGQGPEFLTYFQNEAQLEKSRLLSDRFSAERPKGSFSTLEIQRTEQGDSAMYLCAGSPRQSDNYGYTFGSGTRLTVV.